This T cell receptor (beta chain) was captured in a study of regulatory T cells in long-lasting Graves disease. Regarding the study as a whole: Study was limited to peripheral blood, excluding thyroid tissue. Public clonotype sharing was higher in persistent than newly diagnosed patients.

Stated time point: newly diagnosed GD, antithyroid drugs for less than 3 months. Scientists built the TCR library using RNA that was extracted from PBMCs. Construction of TCR beta libraries relied on iRepertoire HTBI primers and on Arm-PCR targeting CDR3 regions. The authors' processing: The study identified roughly 59 TRBV and about 14 TRBJ segments across samples. TCRdb reprocessed the multiplex PCR reads via MiXCR and lists one record per CDR3 protein. These V and J calls originate from TCRdb's pipeline instead of the authors' own analysis. Of roughly 430,000 distinct CDR3 sequences in the sample, about 16% were seen once. Trimming cost V 2 bases and J 5 bases; bases outside gene matches: 9. The CDR3 totals 17 residues. Germline V CDR1 and CDR2: MNHEY, SVGAGI. This clonotype was seen a handful of times. No antigen is known for it. In addition, the sample was reused for a study of T cells in Graves' hyperthyroidism and ophthalmopathy. From that report: With the HTBI primer set, the TCR CDR3 went through a first round of RT-PCR.

The gene calls are TRBV6-5 and TRBJ2-2; 9 nucleotides match TRBD1. This clonotype was sampled from a woman aged 25 to 45 with Graves disease. Specimen: peripheral blood mononuclear cells (PBMCs), collected at new diagnosis, from a patient treated with antithyroid drugs. CDR3 DNA sequence: TGTGCCAGCAGTTACCACCCAGGGACAGGGAATACCGGGGAGCTGTTTTTT. This gives the protein CASSYHPGTGNTGELFF.